This TCR beta chain is from a study of early T cells in non-severe SARS-CoV-2 infection. The J segment lost 8 bases and the V segment lost 1 base, leaving 6 bases of the junction unmatched. This CDR3 has 16 amino acids. Germline CDR1 SGHVS, CDR2 FQNEAQ. TCRdb passed the 5' RACE reads through MiXCR, listing each CDR3 protein once. The repertoire includes approximately 29,000 distinct CDR3 sequences, approximately 6% of them detected once, and over 30% sits in the top ten. The sample holds many counts of this clonotype. The TCR comes from an adult who was a healthcare worker with PCR-confirmed SARS-CoV-2 infection or an uninfected control (not recorded which). The chain is built from TRBV7-8 and TRBJ2-1; 12 nucleotides line up with TRBD2. The input for sequencing was whole blood, taken at baseline. CDR3 region: CASSLGGLAGMDEQFF. CDR3 nucleotide sequence: TGTGCCAGCAGCTTAGGAGGACTAGCGGGAATGGATGAGCAGTTCTTC.